This T cell receptor beta chain was captured by sequencing in a study of CXCR3-negative and CXCR3-positive naive CD8 T cells (dated by TCRdb to the late 2010s). Turning to the overall study: Roughly 150 million TRB reads were obtained in total, roughly 1.5 +/- 0.3 million reads per library. Diversity and physicochemical repertoire analyses covered about a dozen donors pooled from two independent experiments. The TRBV-TRBJ cluster analysis covered naive subsets from about five donors and memory cells from 3 donors.

The sequencer was a NextSeq 550. The Human TCR Profiling Kit (MiLaboratory) was used to prepare UMI-labeled 5' RACE TRB cDNA libraries. cDNA synthesis used the entire amount of extracted RNA, and PCR amplification then used the entire amount of cDNA produced. Libraries were prepared in parallel using an identical number of PCR cycles. The paper's data handling went like this. With a minimum of two reads required per UMI, MIGEC and MiXCR pulled out about 49,000 +/- 11,000 unique UMI-labeled TRB cDNA molecules from each library. An average of approximately 40,000 +/- 10,000 functional in-frame TRB CDR3 nucleotide clonotypes without stop codons was found per library. After downsampling to 5000 UMI-labeled TRB molecules per sample, diversity metrics such as normalized Shannon-Wiener and Chao1 were calculated in VDJtools. Clonotype-size-weighted physicochemical properties of the central five CDR3 residues (interaction energy, strength, volume and Kidera factor 4) were computed in VDJtools. Reads reprocessed by TCRdb are summarized as one entry per CDR3 protein sequence, and DNA is absent. TCRdb assigned the V and J calls; the authors' analysis was not used. This sample's table carries about 40,000 distinct CDR3 sequences. Around 1.9% of the sample is taken by the ten largest.

As to this clonotype: No antigen is known for it.

For every CD8+ T cell subset, fewer than 350,000 cells were flow-sorted straight into RLT lysis buffer, and each subset was sorted in triplicate. To exclude memory contaminants, naive CD8+ T cells were stringently defined as CD45RO-CCR7+CD27+CD95-. Peripheral blood mononuclear cells were isolated from buffy coats using standard density gradient centrifugation. A FACSAria III was used to flow-sort naive CXCR3-negative and CXCR3-positive CD8+ T cells. An RNeasy Mini Kit was used to extract total RNA from the sorted cells. General study outcomes and caveats: Because CXCR3 expression was partially decreased after cryopreservation, freshly isolated PBMCs were used for most assays. Similar TRBV-TRBJ usage was shown by naive CXCR3-negative and CXCR3-positive cells from the same donor, whereas distinct patterns were shown by memory cells. Both naive subsets had comparably high repertoire diversity, while memory CD8+ T cells had much lower repertoire diversity. Because surface CD5, which is linked to self-reactivity in mice, was comparable between the naive subsets, TCR interaction strength was also inferred from TRB CDR3 physicochemical properties. TRB CDR3s from CXCR3-positive naive cells showed higher hydrophobicity (lower Kidera factor 4), lower energy, and higher strength and volume indices than CXCR3-negative naive cells.

There are 15 amino acids in the CDR3, from cysteine to phenylalanine inclusive. The entry carries no DNA sequence. Taken from the germline V gene, the CDR1 and CDR2 loops are MGHRA and YSYEKL. The source material was naive CXCR3- CD8+ T cells from blood. The sample's cell subset or site label is to be understood as: CD45RO-CCR7+CD27+CD95- naive CD8+ T cells lacking CXCR3 (TNR3-). The receptor's source is a human donor in good health. Some clones in this sample may be carry-over from other donors' samples. The receptor chain draws on TRBV4-1 and TRBJ2-7; TCRdb indicates TRBD2, and absent DNA this call remains unverified. The CDR3 protein: CASSRKRGGPYEQYF.